This TCR beta chain is drawn from a study of identical twins. There were only healthy Caucasians among the donors. Germline trimming cut 5 bases from V and 3 bases from J; bases unmatched to any gene: 7. The CDR3 is made up of 15 amino acids. Germline lookup yields CDR1 MNHNS and CDR2 SASEGT. Whole-study findings and limits: Conclusions relied on cross-sectional statistical analysis, not following the same donors. Invariant populations such as MAIT and iNKT cells could partly muddle zero-insertion analyses. Carriage of fewer insertions was seen in abundant cord blood beta clonotypes, whereas memory repertoires showed none.

This clonotype came up many times. Its specificity is unknown. Each CDR3 protein gets one entry after TCRdb re-called the 5' RACE reads with MiXCR. The data hold a few hundred thousand distinct CDR3 sequences, with 8% to 9.5% observed a single time. This sample also appeared in a second study, on yellow fever vaccine responses in identical twins.

The sequence derives from a woman younger than 35 in good health. The chain uses TRBV6-1 and TRBJ1-5, with 7 bases identical to TRBD1. Material for sequencing was CD8+ T cells sorted from blood. In DNA form, the CDR3 reads TGTGCCAGCAGTCCTGACAGGGCCTACAATCAGCCCCAGCATTTT. Protein: CASSPDRAYNQPQHF.